This is a list of T cell receptor beta chains from one sample in a study of early T cells in non-severe SARS-CoV-2 infection. TCRdb recomputed calls from the 5' RACE reads with MiXCR, one row per CDR3 protein. The profile covers 37,000 or so distinct CDR3 sequences, with approximately 6.1% appearing a single time and under 5.5% taken by the ten largest. What was sequenced was whole blood. The receptor set was obtained from an adult who was a healthcare worker with PCR-confirmed SARS-CoV-2 infection or an uninfected control (not recorded which). Each CDR3 is given with its conserved first and last residue. Fields, in order: J gene, D gene, V gene, clone size, CDR3 DNA, CDR3 protein. The D gene is left open where the match is weak. The size entry is marked missing in some rows and otherwise reads once, few, many or a size class.

>TRBJ1-2|TRBD1|TRBV20-1|few
TGCAGTGCTAGACCCAGCCCAACTCTCAGGGGGTGGAATGGCTACACCTTC
CSARPSPTLRGWNGYTF
>TRBJ2-1|NA|TRBV19|many
TGTGCCAGTAGTATAGATTCCTCCCTACTAGAGTCCCCTTACAATGAGCAGTTCTTC
CASSIDSSLLESPYNEQFF
>TRBJ2-3|TRBD2|TRBV5-4|many
TGTGCCAGCAGCCTAGCGGGGAGGACAGATACGCAGTATTTT
CASSLAGRTDTQYF
>TRBJ2-4|NA|TRBV5-4|many
TGTGCCAGCAACTTGGGGGGAGATGGAATTCAGTACTTC
CASNLGGDGIQYF
>TRBJ2-1|TRBD2|TRBV19|many
TGTGCCAGTAGTTCCCGCCGGTTTGGCGGGAGCCACAATGAGCAGTTCTTC
CASSSRRFGGSHNEQFF
>TRBJ1-2|NA|TRBV27|many
TGTGCCAGCAGCCCGAACGGACTGAACTATGGCTACACCTTC
CASSPNGLNYGYTF
>TRBJ2-2|TRBD1|TRBV27|NA
TGTGCCAGCAGTAGAGACCCTGGACAGGGGCCCGGGGAGCTGTTTTTT
CASSRDPGQGPGELFF
>TRBJ1-2|NA|TRBV20-1|medium-sized
TGCAGTGCACCGAAACTAGGCCCCTCGACGGACTATGGCTACACCTTC
CSAPKLGPSTDYGYTF
>TRBJ2-3|NA|TRBV4-1|many
TGCGCCAGCAGCCAAGTAAACATGGGATTCACAGATACGCAGTATTTT
CASSQVNMGFTDTQYF
>TRBJ2-2|TRBD1|TRBV20-1|many
TGCAGTGCTGCCAAGGACAGGGACACCGGGGAGCTGTTTTTT
CSAAKDRDTGELFF
>TRBJ2-2|TRBD2|TRBV13|NA
TGTGCCGGCAGCTTTAAAAGGGCTAGCGGGAGGCACACCGGGGAGCTGTTTTTT
CAGSFKRASGRHTGELFF
>TRBJ1-5|NA|TRBV15|many
TGTGCCACCAGCAGAGATTGGGGGACGGATAGCAATCAGCCCCAGCATTTT
CATSRDWGTDSNQPQHF
>TRBJ1-6|NA|TRBV2|many
TGTGCCAACAAACAGGATGTGAATTCACCCCTCCACTTT
CANKQDVNSPLHF
>TRBJ1-1|NA|TRBV20-1|many
TGCAGTGCTAGAGATTGGACGGCTGAAGCTTTCTTT
CSARDWTAEAFF
>TRBJ1-2|NA|TRBV2|many
TGTGCCAGCCGACTGACGGCGGGTGGCTACACCTTC
CASRLTAGGYTF
>TRBJ1-1|NA|TRBV10-3|NA
TGTGCCATCACTCCAGACACCAACACTGAAGCTTTCTTT
CAITPDTNTEAFF
>TRBJ2-7|TRBD1|TRBV12-3/TRBV12-4|many
TGTGCCAGCAGTGGGACAGGAGGGTACGAGCAGTACTTC
CASSGTGGYEQYF
>TRBJ1-2|NA|TRBV19|NA
TGTGCCACCCGGAGCTCACGGAACTATGGCTACACCTTC
CATRSSRNYGYTF
>TRBJ1-2|NA|TRBV2|few
TGTGCCAGCAGTGAACCGAACTATGGCTACACCTTC
CASSEPNYGYTF
>TRBJ2-5|NA|TRBV2|NA
TGTGCCAGCGTCCTGACAGGGAGGGAGACCCAGTACTTC
CASVLTGRETQYF
>TRBJ1-3|NA|TRBV4-2|many
TGTGCCAGCAGCCTTGCAGCGGCGGCGGGAAACACCATATATTTT
CASSLAAAAGNTIYF
>TRBJ2-1|TRBD2|TRBV29-1|NA
TGCAGCGTTGTCAAGGGCCTAGCGGGGGACAATGAGCAGTTCTTC
CSVVKGLAGDNEQFF
>TRBJ1-1|NA|TRBV27|many
TGTGCCAGCAGTCCCAGAGGCAAGAACACTGAAGCTTTCTTT
CASSPRGKNTEAFF
>TRBJ2-5|NA|TRBV18|NA
TGTGCCAGCTCACCACGCGATATAAAAGAGACCCAGTACTTC
CASSPRDIKETQYF
>TRBJ2-2|NA|TRBV4-1|few
TGCGCCAGCAGCCAAGACCAGAGGGCCGGGGAGCTGTTTTTT
CASSQDQRAGELFF
>TRBJ2-7|NA|TRBV20-1|many
TGCAGTGCTGGTAGCCCAAAATCTGCCTACGAGCAGTACTTC
CSAGSPKSAYEQYF
>TRBJ2-6|NA|TRBV2|few
TGTGCCAGCAGTACCCAGCCAACTGGGGCCAACGTCCTGACTTTC
CASSTQPTGANVLTF
>TRBJ1-2|NA|TRBV7-2|NA
TGTGCCAGCAGCTTAGGGTCCGGGACACGGACTTATGGCTACACCTTC
CASSLGSGTRTYGYTF
>TRBJ1-1|NA|TRBV29-1|many
TGCAGCGTTGTGTCAGGGGTCACTGAAGCTTTCTTT
CSVVSGVTEAFF
>TRBJ2-1|NA|TRBV18|many
TGTGCCAGCTCACCGTCCTCTAGCTCTTTAATGAATGAGCAGTTCTTC
CASSPSSSSLMNEQFF
>TRBJ2-3|NA|TRBV7-3|few
TGTGCCAGCAGCACCGGACTATCCACAGATACGCAGTATTTT
CASSTGLSTDTQYF
>TRBJ2-1|TRBD1|TRBV25-1|many
TGTGCCAGCAGTTTCGACGCCAGGGGGAATGAGCAGTTCTTC
CASSFDARGNEQFF
>TRBJ2-1|NA|TRBV20-1|many
TGCAGTGCTAGAGATCATTCGCAGCAGCAGTTCTTC
CSARDHSQQQFF
>TRBJ2-7|NA|TRBV28|many
TGTGCCAGCAGTTTGGCCTACGAGCAGTACTTC
CASSLAYEQYF
>TRBJ1-6|TRBD1|TRBV6-2/TRBV6-3|few
TGTGCCAGCAGTTACGGGGACAGTTCACCCCTCCACTTT
CASSYGDSSPLHF
>TRBJ1-4|NA|TRBV4-1|many
TGCGCCAGCAGCCAGGAGGGGACGGCGGTGGAAAAACTGTTTTTT
CASSQEGTAVEKLFF
>TRBJ2-7|NA|TRBV20-1|many
TGCAGTGCTCTCCCCGTGATAGCGAGCGCCTACGAGCAGTACTTC
CSALPVIASAYEQYF
>TRBJ2-7|NA|TRBV3-1|many
TGTGCCAGCAGGCTAACTAGCAGCTACGAGCAGTACTTC
CASRLTSSYEQYF
>TRBJ2-1|TRBD2|TRBV19|many
TGTGCCAGTAGCGCCAAGCGTTCTAGCGGGAGTATTAATGAGCAGTTCTTC
CASSAKRSSGSINEQFF
>TRBJ2-3|NA|TRBV6-1|many
TGTGCCAGCAGCCACCTCCGACTGGGGATGGATACGCAGTATTTT
CASSHLRLGMDTQYF
>TRBJ2-3|NA|TRBV12-5|many
TGTGCTAGTGGTTTGGTACGGAGGGCAGACGAAAAGGGAGATACGCAGTATTTT
CASGLVRRADEKGDTQYF
>TRBJ1-1|TRBD1|TRBV7-6|few
TGTGCCAGCAGCCTTACCGGGACAGGGGTTGTCACTGAAGCTTTCTTT
CASSLTGTGVVTEAFF